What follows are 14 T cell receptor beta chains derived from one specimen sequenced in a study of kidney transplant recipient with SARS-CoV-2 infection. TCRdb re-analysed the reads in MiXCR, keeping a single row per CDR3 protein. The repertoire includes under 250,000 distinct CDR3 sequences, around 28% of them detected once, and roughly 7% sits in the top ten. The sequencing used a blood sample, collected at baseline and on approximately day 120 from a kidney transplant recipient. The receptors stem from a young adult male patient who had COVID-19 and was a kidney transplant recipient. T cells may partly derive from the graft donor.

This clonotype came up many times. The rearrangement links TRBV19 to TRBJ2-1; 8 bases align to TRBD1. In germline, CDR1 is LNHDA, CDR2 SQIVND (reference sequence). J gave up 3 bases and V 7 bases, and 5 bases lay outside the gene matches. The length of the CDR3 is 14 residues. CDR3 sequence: CASKGQGRYNEQFF. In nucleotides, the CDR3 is TGTGCCAGTAAAGGACAGGGACGCTACAATGAGCAGTTCTTC.

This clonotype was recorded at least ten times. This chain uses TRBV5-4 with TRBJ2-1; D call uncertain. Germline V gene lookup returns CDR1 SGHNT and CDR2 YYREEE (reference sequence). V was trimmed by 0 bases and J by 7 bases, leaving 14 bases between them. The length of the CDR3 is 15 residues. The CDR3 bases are TGTGCCAGCAGCTTGGGGATCGAGTCTATGAATGAGCAGTTCTTC. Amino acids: CASSLGIESMNEQFF.

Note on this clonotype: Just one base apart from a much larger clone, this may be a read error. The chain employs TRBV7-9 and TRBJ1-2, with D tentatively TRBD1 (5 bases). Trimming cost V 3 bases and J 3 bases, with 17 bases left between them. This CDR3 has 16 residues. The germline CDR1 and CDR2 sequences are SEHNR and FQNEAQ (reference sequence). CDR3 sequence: CASSFPGGDKDYGYTF. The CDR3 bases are TGTGCCAGCAGCTTCCCCGGGGGGGATAAGGACTATGGCTACACCTTC.

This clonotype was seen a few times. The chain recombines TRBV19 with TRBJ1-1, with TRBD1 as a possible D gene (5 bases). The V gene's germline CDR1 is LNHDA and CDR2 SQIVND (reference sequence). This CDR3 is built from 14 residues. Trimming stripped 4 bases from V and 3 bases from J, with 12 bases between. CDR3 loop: CASSTLSGDTEAFF. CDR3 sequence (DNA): TGTGCCAGTAGTACCCTATCGGGGGACACTGAAGCTTTCTTT.

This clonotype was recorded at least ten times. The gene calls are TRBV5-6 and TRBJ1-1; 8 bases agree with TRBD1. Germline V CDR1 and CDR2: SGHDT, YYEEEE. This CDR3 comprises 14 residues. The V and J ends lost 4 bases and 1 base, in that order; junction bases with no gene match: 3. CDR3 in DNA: TGTGCCAGCAGCCGTGGGACAGGGAACACTGAAGCTTTCTTT. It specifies CASSRGTGNTEAFF.

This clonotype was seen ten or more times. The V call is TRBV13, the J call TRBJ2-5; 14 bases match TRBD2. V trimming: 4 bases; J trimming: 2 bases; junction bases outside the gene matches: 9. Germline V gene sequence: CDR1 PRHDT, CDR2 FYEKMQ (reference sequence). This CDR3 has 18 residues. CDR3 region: CASSSGTSGRVSQETQYF. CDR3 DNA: TGTGCCAGCAGCTCCGGGACTAGCGGGAGAGTCAGTCAAGAGACCCAGTACTTC.

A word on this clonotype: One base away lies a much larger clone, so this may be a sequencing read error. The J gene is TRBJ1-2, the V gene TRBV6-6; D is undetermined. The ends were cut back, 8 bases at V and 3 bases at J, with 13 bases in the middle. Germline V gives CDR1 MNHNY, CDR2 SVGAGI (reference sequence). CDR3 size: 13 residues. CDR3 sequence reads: CASYQEEDYGYTF. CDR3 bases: TGTGCCAGCTACCAGGAGGAGGACTATGGCTACACCTTC.

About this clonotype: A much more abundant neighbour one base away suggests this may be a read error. The CDR3 loop is CDSSTMADLGKTYGYTF. In DNA form, the CDR3 reads TGTGACAGCAGCACGATGGCCGATCTCGGAAAGACCTATGGCTACACCTTC. This rearrangement joins TRBV11-3 to TRBJ1-2, with D unclear. The CDR3 loop spans 17 amino acids. Germline CDR1 is SGHNT and CDR2 is YENEEA.

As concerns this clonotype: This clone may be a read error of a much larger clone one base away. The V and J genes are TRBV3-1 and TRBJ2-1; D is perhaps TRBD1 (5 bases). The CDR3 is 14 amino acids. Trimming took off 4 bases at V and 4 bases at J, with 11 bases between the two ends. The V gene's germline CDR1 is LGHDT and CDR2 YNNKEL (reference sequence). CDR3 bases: TGTGCCAGCAGCCGGGGCAGTCGTTACAATGAGCAGTTCTTC. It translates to CASSRGSRYNEQFF.

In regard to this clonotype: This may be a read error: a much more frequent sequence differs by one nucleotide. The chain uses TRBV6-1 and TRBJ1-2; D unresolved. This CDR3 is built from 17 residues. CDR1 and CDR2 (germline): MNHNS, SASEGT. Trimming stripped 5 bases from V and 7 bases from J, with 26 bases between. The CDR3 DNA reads TGTGCCAGCAGTCGGAGTTTAGGTGGGAGAAAGACCTGTGGCTACACCTTC. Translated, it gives CASSRSLGGRKTCGYTF.

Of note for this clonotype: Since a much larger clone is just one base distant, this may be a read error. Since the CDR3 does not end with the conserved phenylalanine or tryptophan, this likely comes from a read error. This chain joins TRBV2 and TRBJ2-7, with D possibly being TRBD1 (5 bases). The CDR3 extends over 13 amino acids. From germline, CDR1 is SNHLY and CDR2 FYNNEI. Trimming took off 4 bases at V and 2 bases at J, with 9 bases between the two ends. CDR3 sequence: CASSGQFAYEQYL. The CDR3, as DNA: TGTGCCAGCAGTGGACAGTTCGCCTACGAGCAGTACCTC.

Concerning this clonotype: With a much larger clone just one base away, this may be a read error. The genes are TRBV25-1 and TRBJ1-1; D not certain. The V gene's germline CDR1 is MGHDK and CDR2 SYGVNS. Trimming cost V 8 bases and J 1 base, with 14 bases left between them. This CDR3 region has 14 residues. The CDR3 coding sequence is TGTGCCAGCGGTGCGAGCAGCCGGAACACTGAAGCTTTCTTT. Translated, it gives CASGASSRNTEAFF.

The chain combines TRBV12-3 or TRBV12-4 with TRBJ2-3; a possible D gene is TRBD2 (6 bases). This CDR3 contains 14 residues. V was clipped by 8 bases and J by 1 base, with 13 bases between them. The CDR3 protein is CASHFSGRTDTQYF. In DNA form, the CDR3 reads TGTGCCAGCCACTTTAGCGGACGCACAGATACGCAGTATTTT.

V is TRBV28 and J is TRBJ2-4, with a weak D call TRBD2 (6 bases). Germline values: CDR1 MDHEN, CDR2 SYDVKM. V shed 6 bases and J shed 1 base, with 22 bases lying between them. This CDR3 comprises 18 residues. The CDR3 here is CASRLRPLEGLAKNIQYF. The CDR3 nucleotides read TGTGCCAGCAGACTCAGGCCTTTGGAGGGGTTGGCCAAAAACATTCAGTACTTC.